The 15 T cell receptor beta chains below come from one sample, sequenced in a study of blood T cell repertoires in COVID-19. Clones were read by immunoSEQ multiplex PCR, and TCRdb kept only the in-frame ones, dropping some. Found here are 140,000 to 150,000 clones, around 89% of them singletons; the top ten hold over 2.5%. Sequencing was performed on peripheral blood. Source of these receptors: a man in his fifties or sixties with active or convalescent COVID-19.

CDR3 in DNA: TGTGCCAGCAACTGGGGAGGGGGTAATTCACCCCTCCACTTT. As protein: CASNWGGGNSPLHF. This chain uses TRBV25-1 with TRBJ1-6; TRBD1 is a possible D gene (6 bases). V lost 7 bases and J 6 bases, leaving 13 bases between the germline ends. Germline V gives CDR1 MGHDK, CDR2 SYGVNS. This CDR3 has 14 amino acids.

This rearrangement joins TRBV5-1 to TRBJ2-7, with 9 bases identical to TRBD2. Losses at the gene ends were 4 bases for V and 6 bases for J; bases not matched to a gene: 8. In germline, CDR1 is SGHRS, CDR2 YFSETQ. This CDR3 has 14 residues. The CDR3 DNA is TGCGCCAGCAGCGTGCCGGCGGGAGGGGGCGAGCAGTACTTC. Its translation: CASSVPAGGGEQYF.

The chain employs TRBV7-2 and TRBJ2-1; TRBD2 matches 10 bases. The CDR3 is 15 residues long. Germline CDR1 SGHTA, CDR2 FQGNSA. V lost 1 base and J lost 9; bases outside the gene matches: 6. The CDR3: CASSLVRLAGVEQFF. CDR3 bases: TGTGCCAGCAGCTTAGTCCGGCTAGCGGGAGTTGAGCAGTTCTTC.

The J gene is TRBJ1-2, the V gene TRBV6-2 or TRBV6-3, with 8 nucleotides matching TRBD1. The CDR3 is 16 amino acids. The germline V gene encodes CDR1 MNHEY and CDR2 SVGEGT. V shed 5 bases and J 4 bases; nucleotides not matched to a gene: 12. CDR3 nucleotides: TGTGCCAGCAGTCCACTTGGGACAGGCTACTCCTATGGCTACACCTTC. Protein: CASSPLGTGYSYGYTF.

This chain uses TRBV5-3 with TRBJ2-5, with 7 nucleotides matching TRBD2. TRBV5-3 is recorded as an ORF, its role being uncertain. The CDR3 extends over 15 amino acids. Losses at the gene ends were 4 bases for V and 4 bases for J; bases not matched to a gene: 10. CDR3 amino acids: CARSPKREGPETQYF. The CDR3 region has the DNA TGTGCCAGAAGCCCCAAGCGGGAAGGGCCAGAGACCCAGTACTTC.

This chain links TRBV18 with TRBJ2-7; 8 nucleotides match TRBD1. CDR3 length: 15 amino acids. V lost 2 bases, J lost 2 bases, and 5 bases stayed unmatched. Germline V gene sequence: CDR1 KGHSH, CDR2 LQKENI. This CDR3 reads CASSPSGTGPYEQYF. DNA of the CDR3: TGTGCCAGCTCACCATCCGGGACAGGTCCCTACGAGCAGTACTTC.

Here the CDR3 reads CATSRGLAGGRSTDTQYF. In DNA, the CDR3 is TGTGCCACCAGCAGAGGACTAGCGGGAGGCCGAAGCACAGATACGCAGTATTTT. The chain links TRBV15 to TRBJ2-3, with 13 positions matching TRBD2. V lost 1 base to trimming and J lost 0 bases; unmatched junction nucleotides: 4. The CDR3 is made up of 18 amino acids. Germline V gene lookup returns CDR1 LNHNV and CDR2 YYDKDF (reference sequence).

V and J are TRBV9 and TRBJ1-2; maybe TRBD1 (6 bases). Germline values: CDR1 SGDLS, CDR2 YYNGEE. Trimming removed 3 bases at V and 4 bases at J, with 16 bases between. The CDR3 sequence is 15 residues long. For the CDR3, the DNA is TGTGCCAGCAGCGCAGGGGCGGGTTACGGCTATGGCTACACCTTC. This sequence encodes CASSAGAGYGYGYTF.

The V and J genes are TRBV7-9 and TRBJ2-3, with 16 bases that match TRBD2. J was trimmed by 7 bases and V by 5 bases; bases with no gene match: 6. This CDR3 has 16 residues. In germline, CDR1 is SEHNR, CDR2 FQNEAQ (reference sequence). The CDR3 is CASSQGTSGGVHTQYF. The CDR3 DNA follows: TGTGCCAGCAGCCAAGGGACTAGCGGGGGGGTCCATACGCAGTATTTT.

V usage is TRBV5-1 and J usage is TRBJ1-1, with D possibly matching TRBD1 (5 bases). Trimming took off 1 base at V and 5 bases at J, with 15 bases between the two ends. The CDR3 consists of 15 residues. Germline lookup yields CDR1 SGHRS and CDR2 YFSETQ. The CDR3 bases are TGCGCCAGCAGCTTGAAGTTAGACAGTTTAACTGAAGCTTTCTTT. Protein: CASSLKLDSLTEAFF.

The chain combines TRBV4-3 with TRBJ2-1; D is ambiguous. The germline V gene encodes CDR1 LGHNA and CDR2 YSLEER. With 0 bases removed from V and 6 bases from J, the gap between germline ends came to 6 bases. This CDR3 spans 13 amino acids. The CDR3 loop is CASSQDPRNEQFF. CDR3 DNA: TGCGCCAGCAGCCAAGATCCCCGCAATGAGCAGTTCTTC.

The CDR3 is CASSTTQREVKDTQYF. DNA for the CDR3: TGTGCCAGTAGTACCACACAGCGGGAGGTCAAGGATACGCAGTATTTT. The chain combines TRBV19 with TRBJ2-3, with 9 positions matching TRBD2. The CDR3 length is 16 residues. The J segment lost 6 bases and the V segment lost 4 bases, leaving 11 bases of the junction unmatched. The germline V gene encodes CDR1 LNHDA and CDR2 SQIVND (reference sequence).

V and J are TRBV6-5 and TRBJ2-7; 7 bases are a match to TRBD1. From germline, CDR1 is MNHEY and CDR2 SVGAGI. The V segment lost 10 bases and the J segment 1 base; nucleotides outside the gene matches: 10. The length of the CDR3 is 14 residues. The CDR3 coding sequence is TGTGCCACTAACCCCGGGACAGCATCCTACGAGCAGTACTTC. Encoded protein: CATNPGTASYEQYF.

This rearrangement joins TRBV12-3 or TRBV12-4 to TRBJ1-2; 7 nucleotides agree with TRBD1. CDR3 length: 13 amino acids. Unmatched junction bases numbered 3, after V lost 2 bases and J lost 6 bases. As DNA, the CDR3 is TGTGCCAGCAGTTTAAGACAGGGTAATGGCTACACCTTC. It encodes CASSLRQGNGYTF.

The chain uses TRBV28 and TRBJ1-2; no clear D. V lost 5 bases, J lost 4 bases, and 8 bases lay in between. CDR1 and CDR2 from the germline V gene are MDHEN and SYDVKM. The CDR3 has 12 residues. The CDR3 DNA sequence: TGTGCCAGCAGTGAGGGTTTCTATGGCTACACCTTC. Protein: CASSEGFYGYTF.